Listed here are 2 T cell receptor beta chains from one sample, sequenced in a study of blood T cell repertoires in COVID-19. The repertoire was sequenced with immunoSEQ multiplex PCR; TCRdb's copy has only in-frame clones and lacks some. The table lists over 350,000 clones, nearly 90% of them singletons. The specimen was PBMCs or T cells enriched from blood (not recorded which). These receptors came from a woman aged 18 to 35 with acute COVID-19.

This chain links TRBV27 with TRBJ2-7; TRBD1 agrees at 8 bases. The CDR3 sequence is 13 residues long. Trimming removed 5 bases from V and 3 bases from J; junction bases left unmatched: 3. Germline V lookup: CDR1 MNHEY, CDR2 SMNVEV (reference sequence). This CDR3 reads CASSPGQDYEQYF. The CDR3 DNA follows: TGTGCCAGCAGTCCGGGACAGGACTACGAGCAGTACTTC.

This clone was observed a handful of times. DNA for the CDR3: TGTGCCAGCAGGGTGACAGGTCCCGGTCAGCCCCAGCATTTT. Protein sequence: CASRVTGPGQPQHF. The chain couples TRBV2 to TRBJ1-5, with D maybe TRBD1 (6 bases). Germline V CDR1 and CDR2: SNHLY, FYNNEI. This CDR3 contains 14 residues. V lost 6 bases to trimming and J lost 6 bases, with 15 bases between them.